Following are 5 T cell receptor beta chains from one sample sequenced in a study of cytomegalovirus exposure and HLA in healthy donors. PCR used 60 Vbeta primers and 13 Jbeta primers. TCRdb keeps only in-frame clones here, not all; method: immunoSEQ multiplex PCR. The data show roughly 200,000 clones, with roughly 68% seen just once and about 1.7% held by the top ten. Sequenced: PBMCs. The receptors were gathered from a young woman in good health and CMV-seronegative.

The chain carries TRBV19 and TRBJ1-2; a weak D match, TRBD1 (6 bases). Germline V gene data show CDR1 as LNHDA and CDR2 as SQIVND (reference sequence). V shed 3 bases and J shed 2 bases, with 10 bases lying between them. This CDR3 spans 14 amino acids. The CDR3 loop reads CASSIQGLNYGYTF. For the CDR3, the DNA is TGTGCCAGTAGTATCCAGGGGTTAAACTATGGCTACACCTTC.

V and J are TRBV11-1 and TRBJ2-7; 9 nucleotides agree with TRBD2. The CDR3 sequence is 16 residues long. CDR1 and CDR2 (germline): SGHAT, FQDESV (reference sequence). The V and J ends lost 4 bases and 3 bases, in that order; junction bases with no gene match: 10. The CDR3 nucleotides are TGTGCCAGCAGCTCGGAGCCGCTAGCGGGAAGCTACGAGCAGTACTTC. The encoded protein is CASSSEPLAGSYEQYF.

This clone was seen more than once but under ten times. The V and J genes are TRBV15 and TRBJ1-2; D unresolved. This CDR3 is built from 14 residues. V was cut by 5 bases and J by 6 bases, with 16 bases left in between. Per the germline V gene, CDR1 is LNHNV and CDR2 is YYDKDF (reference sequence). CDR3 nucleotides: TGTGCCACCAGCCCCCCCGGGGTTTCAAATGGCTACACCTTC. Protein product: CATSPPGVSNGYTF. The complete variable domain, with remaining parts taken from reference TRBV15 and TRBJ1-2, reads DAMVIQNPRYQVTQFGKPVTLSCSQTLNHNVMYWYQQKSSQAPKLLFHYYDKDFNNEADTPDNFQSRRPNTSFCFLDIRSPGLGDTAMYLCATSPPGVSNGYTFGSGTRLTVV.

CDR3 sequence (DNA): TGTGCCAGCAGCCAAGAGGGTAGAATTGGGGAAGCGGAAGAGACCCAGTACTTC. The encoded protein is CASSQEGRIGEAEETQYF. The chain has TRBV4-2 and TRBJ2-5, with D maybe TRBD2 (5 bases). CDR1 and CDR2 (germline): LGHNA, YNFKEQ. The CDR3 is made up of 18 amino acids. V was cut by 0 bases and J by 3 bases, with 20 bases left in between.

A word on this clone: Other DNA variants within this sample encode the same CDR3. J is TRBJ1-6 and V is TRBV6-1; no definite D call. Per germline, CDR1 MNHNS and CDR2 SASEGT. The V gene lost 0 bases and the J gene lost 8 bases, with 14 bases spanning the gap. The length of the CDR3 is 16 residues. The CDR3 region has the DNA TGTGCCAGCAGTGAAGCTTTAGAGAGGGTCGATTCACCCCTCCACTTT. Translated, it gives CASSEALERVDSPLHF.